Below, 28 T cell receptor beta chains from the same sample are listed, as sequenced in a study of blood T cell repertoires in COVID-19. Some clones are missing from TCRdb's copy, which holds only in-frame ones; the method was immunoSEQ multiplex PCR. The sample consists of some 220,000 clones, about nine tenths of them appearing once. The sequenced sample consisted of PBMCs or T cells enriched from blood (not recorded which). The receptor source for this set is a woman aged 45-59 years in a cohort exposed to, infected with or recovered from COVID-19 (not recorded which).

CDR3 nucleotide sequence: TGCGCCAGCAGCCCTGCCTTGGGGCAGCTCTATGGCTACACCTTC. Translation gives CASSPALGQLYGYTF. The chain has TRBV5-1 and TRBJ1-2; a weak D match, TRBD1 (5 bases). The CDR3 sequence is 15 residues long. Germline CDR1 is SGHRS and CDR2 is YFSETQ. Trimming shortened V by 4 bases and J by 4 bases, and 17 bases separated the two germline ends.

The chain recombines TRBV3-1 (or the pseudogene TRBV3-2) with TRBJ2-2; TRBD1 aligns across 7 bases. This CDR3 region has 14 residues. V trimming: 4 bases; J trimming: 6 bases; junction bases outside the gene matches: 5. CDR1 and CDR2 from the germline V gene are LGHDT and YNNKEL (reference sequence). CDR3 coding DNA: TGTGCCAGCAGCCTCGGACAGGCGGCCGGGGAGCTGTTTTTT. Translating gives CASSLGQAAGELFF.

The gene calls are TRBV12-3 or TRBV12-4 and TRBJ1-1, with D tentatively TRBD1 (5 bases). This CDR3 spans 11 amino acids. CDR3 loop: CASGKLTEAFF. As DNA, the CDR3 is TGTGCTTCAGGGAAACTCACTGAAGCTTTCTTT.

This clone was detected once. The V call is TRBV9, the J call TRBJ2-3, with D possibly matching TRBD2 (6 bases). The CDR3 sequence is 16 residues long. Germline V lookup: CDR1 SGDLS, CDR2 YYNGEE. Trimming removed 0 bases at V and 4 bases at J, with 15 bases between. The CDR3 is CASSVGVIAVADTQYF. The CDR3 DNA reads TGTGCCAGCAGCGTAGGGGTTATAGCGGTGGCAGATACGCAGTATTTT.

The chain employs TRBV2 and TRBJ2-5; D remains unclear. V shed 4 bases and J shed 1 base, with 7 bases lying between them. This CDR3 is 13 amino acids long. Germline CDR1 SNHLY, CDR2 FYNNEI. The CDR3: CASSVGSQETQYF. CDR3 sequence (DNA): TGTGCCAGCAGTGTCGGGTCCCAAGAGACCCAGTACTTC.

CDR3 DNA: TGTGCCTGGAGGGCCAGGGGCGGGAATTCACCCCTCCACTTT. This gives the protein CAWRARGGNSPLHF. The chain employs TRBV30 and TRBJ1-6; D might be TRBD1 (6 bases). V dropped 3 bases and J dropped 7 bases, with 13 bases sitting between them. CDR1 is GTSNPN and CDR2 is SVGIG in the germline V gene (reference sequence). The CDR3 sequence is 14 residues long.

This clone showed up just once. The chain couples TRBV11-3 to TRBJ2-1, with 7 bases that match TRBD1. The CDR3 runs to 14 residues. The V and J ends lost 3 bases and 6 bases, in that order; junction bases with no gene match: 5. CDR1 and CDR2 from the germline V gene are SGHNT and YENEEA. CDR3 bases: TGTGCCAGCAGCTTGAGGGGGCTCGGCAATGAGCAGTTCTTC. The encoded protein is CASSLRGLGNEQFF.

The CDR3 here is CASSLQWDRTYEQYF. The CDR3 DNA reads TGTGCCAGCAGTTTACAATGGGACAGAACCTACGAGCAGTACTTC. The rearrangement joins TRBV6-5 to TRBJ2-7, with 7 bases aligning to TRBD1. Losses at the gene ends were 4 bases for V and 2 bases for J; bases not matched to a gene: 8. CDR1 and CDR2 from the germline V gene are MNHEY and SVGAGI. The CDR3 consists of 15 residues.

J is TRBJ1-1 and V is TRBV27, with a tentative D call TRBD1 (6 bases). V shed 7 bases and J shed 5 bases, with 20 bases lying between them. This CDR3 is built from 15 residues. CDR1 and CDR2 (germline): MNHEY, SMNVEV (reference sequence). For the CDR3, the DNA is TGTGCCAGCACCCTGGTTGGGGGCCAAAAAACTGAAGCTTTCTTT. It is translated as CASTLVGGQKTEAFF.

The CDR3 sequence: CASSLLQGTSGNTIYF. The CDR3 bases are TGTGCCAGCAGCTTACTTCAGGGTACCTCTGGAAACACCATATATTTT. The gene calls are TRBV11-2 and TRBJ1-3; perhaps TRBD1 as D (5 bases). CDR1 is SGHAT, CDR2 FQNNGV, per germline. Deletions cut 2 bases from V and 0 bases from J, with 11 bases between. There are 16 residues in the CDR3.

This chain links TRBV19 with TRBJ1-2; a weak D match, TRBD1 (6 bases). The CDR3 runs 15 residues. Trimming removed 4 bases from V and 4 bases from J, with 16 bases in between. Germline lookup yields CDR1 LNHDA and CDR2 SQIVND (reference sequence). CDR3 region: CASSSGQPLLYGYTF. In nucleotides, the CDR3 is TGTGCCAGTAGTAGCGGACAGCCCTTGCTCTATGGCTACACCTTC.

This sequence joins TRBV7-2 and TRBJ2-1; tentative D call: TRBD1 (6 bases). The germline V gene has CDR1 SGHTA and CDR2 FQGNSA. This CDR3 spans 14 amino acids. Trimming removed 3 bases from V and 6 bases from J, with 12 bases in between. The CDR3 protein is CASSFRDTRNEQFF. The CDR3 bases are TGTGCCAGCAGCTTCCGGGACACACGCAATGAGCAGTTCTTC.

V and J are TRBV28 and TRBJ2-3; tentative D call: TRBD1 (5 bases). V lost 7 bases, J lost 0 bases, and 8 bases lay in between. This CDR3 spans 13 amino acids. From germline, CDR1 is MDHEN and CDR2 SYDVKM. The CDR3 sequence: CASIDRSTDTQYF. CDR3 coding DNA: TGTGCCAGCATCGACAGAAGCACAGATACGCAGTATTTT. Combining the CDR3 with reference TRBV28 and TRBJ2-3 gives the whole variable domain DVKVTQSSRYLVKRTGEKVFLECVQDMDHENMFWYRQDPGLGLRLIYFSYDVKMKEKGDIPEGYSVSREKKERFSLILESASTNQTSMYLCASIDRSTDTQYFGPGTRLTVL.

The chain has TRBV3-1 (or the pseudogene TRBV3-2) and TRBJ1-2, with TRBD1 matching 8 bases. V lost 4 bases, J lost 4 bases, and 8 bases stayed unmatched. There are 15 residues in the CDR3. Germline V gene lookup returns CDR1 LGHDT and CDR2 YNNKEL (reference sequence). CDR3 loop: CASSRGQGGGYGYTF. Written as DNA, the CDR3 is TGTGCCAGCAGCCGCGGACAGGGTGGGGGCTATGGCTACACCTTC.

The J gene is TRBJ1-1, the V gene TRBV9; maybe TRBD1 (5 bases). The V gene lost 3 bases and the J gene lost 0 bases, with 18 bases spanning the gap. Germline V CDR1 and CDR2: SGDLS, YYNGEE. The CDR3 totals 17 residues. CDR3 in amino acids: CASSAPRGGRVNTEAFF. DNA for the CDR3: TGTGCCAGCAGCGCCCCGCGCGGGGGACGGGTGAACACTGAAGCTTTCTTT.

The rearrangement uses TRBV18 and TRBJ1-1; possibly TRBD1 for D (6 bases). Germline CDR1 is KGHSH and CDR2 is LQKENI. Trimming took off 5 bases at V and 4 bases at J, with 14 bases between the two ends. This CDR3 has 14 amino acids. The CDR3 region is CASSTPGVRTEAFF. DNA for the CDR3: TGTGCCAGCTCAACCCCAGGGGTGCGCACTGAAGCTTTCTTT.

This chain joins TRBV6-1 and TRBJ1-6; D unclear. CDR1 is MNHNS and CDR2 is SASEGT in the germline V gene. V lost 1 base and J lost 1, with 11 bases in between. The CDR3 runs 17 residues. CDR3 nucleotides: TGTGCCAGCAGTGAAGATCTCAGGCCGTCCTATAATTCACCCCTCCACTTT. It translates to CASSEDLRPSYNSPLHF.

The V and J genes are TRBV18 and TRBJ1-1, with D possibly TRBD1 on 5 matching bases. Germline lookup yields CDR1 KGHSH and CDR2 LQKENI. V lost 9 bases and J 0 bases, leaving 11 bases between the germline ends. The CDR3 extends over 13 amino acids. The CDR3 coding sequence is TGTGCCAGTTCTACAGGCATGAACACTGAAGCTTTCTTT. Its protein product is CASSTGMNTEAFF. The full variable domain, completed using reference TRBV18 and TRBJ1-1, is NAGVMQNPRHLVRRRGQEARLRCSPMKGHSHVYWYRQLPEEGLKFMVYLQKENIIDESGMPKERFSAEFPKEGPSILRIQQVVRGDSAAYFCASSTGMNTEAFFGQGTRLTVV.

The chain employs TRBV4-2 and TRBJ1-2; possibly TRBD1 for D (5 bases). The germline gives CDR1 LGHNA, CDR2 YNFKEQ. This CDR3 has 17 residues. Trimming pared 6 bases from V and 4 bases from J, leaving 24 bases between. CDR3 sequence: CASSKDLPTRRGYGYTF. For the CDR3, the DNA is TGTGCCAGCAGTAAGGACCTACCTACCCGAAGGGGCTATGGCTACACCTTC.

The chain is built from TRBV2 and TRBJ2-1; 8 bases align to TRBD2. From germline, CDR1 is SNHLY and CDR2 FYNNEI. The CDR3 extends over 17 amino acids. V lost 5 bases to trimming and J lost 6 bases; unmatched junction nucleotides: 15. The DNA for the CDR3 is TGTGCCAGCAGTAGGAGACCCGGGAGGGAGGGGGTCAATGAGCAGTTCTTC. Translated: CASSRRPGREGVNEQFF.

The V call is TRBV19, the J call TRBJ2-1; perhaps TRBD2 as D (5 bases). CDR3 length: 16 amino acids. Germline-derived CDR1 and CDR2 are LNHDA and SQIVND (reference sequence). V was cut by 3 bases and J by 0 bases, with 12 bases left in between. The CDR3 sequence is CASSIRTGVSYNEQFF. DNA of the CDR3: TGTGCCAGTAGTATCCGGACTGGGGTCTCCTACAATGAGCAGTTCTTC.

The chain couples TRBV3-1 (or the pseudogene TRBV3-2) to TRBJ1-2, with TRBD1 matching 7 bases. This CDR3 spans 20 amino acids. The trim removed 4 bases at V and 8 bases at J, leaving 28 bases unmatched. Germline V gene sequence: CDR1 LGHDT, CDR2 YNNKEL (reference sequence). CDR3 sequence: CASSPHYRYWGTAQGVGYTF. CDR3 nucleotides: TGTGCCAGCAGCCCCCACTACCGATACTGGGGGACCGCTCAGGGGGTAGGCTACACCTTC.

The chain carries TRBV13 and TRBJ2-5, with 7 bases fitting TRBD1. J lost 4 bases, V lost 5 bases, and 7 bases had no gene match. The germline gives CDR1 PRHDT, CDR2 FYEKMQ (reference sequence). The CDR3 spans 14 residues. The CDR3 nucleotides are TGTGCCAGCAGCCAAGACAGGGTGGGAGAGACCCAGTACTTC. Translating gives CASSQDRVGETQYF.

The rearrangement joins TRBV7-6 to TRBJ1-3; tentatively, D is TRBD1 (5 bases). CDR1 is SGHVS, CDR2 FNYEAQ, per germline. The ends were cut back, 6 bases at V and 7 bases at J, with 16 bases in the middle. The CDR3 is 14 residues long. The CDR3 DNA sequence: TGTGCCAGCAGGTCAGGGACTCATCGGAACACCATATATTTT. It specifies CASRSGTHRNTIYF.

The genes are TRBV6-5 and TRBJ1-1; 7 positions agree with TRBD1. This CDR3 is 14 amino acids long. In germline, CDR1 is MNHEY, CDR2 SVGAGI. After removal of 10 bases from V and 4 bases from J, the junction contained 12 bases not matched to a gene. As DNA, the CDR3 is TGTGCCACCCACCGGACAGGACAAGGCACTGAAGCTTTCTTT. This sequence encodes CATHRTGQGTEAFF.

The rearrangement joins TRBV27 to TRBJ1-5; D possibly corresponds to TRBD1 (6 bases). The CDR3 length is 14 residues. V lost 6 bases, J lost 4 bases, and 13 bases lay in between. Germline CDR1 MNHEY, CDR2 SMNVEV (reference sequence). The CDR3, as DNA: TGTGCCAGCAGCCCTACAGGGTTAAATCAGCCCCAGCATTTT. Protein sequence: CASSPTGLNQPQHF.

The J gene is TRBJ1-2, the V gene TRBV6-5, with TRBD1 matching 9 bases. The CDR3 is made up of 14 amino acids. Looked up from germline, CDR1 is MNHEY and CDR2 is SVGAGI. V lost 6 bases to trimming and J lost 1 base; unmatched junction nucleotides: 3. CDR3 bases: TGTGCCAGCAGGGGACAGGGACGTAACTATGGCTACACCTTC. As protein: CASRGQGRNYGYTF.

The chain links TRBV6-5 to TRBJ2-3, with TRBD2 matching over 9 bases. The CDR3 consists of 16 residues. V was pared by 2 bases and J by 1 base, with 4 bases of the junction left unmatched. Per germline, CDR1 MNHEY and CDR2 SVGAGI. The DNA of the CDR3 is TGTGCCAGCAGTTACGCAGCGGGGGGCCGCACAGATACGCAGTATTTT. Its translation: CASSYAAGGRTDTQYF.